One and the same sample provided the 10 T cell receptor beta chains below, sequenced in a study of T cell clonality in common variable immunodeficiency. The repertoire was sequenced with immunoSEQ multiplex PCR; TCRdb's copy has only in-frame clones and lacks some. The sample contains about 35,000 clones, none of them singletons. The sequencing sample was made of peripheral blood mononuclear cells. Receptors were obtained from a person between 18 and 70 years old in good health.

As to this clone: This may come from a read error, since a much larger clone is one base off. The observed sequence ends 3 residues before the CDR3 terminus, with the missing tail filled in from the germline J gene. The V call is TRBV7-9, the J call TRBJ1-2, with 9 bases aligning to TRBD1. The CDR3 has 15 residues. The germline gives CDR1 SEHNR, CDR2 FQNEAQ (reference sequence). The DNA read from the CDR3 is TGTGCCGGCAGCACGCACAGGGGGCTTAGCTATGGC. It codes for CAGSTHRGLSYG. The full-length CDR3 reads as CAGSTHRGLSYGYTF. The whole variable domain, remainder taken from reference TRBV7-9 and TRBJ1-2, is DTGVSQNPRHKITKRGQNVTFRCDPISEHNRLYWYRQTLGQGPEFLTYFQNEAQLEKSRLLSDRFSAERPKGSFSTLEIQRTEQGDSAMYLCAGSTHRGLSYGYTFGSGTRLTVV.

There are many counts of this clone. With the read ending 3 residues before the CDR3 end, the germline J gene is used to fill in that end. V gene TRBV19 combines with J gene TRBJ1-2; 11 bases match TRBD1. Germline V gene lookup returns CDR1 LNHDA and CDR2 SQIVND (reference sequence). This CDR3 has 15 residues. The sequenced part of the CDR3 DNA is TGTGCCAGTAGTAGGCCCAGGACAGGGGGCGGCGGC. This translates into CASSRPRTGGGG. From start to end, the CDR3 is CASSRPRTGGGGYTF.

Ten or more counts support this clone. The read falls 3 residues short of the CDR3 end, and the missing part is taken from the germline J gene. The chain is built from TRBV30 and TRBJ2-5; TRBD2 matches at 8 bases. Germline CDR1 and CDR2: GTSNPN and SVGIG (reference sequence). This CDR3 has 17 amino acids. The J segment lost 0 bases and the V segment lost 1 base, leaving 10 bases of the junction unmatched. CDR3 amino acids: CAWSAGLVEEYQETQYF. The DNA read from the CDR3 is TGTGCCTGGAGTGCGGGACTAGTGGAGGAGTACCAAGAGACC.

This clone occurred many times. The read comes to an end 3 residues before the CDR3 does, leaving the germline J gene to fill in the end. This chain links TRBV11-2 with TRBJ2-5; unclear D gene. Germline assignment: CDR1 SGHAT and CDR2 FQNNGV. V was trimmed by 3 bases and J by 0 bases, leaving 5 bases between them. The CDR3 is 13 residues long. The CDR3 here is CASSFSHQETQYF. CDR3 bases read: TGTGCCAGCAGCTTTAGTCACCAAGAGACC.

This clone was seen many times. Read data end 3 residues before the CDR3 end; the end is taken from the germline J gene. The rearrangement joins TRBV7-6 to TRBJ1-1; D might be TRBD1 (6 bases). Between the trimmed V and J ends, which lost 5 bases and 1 base, there was a span of 11 bases. This CDR3 has 14 amino acids. In germline, CDR1 is SGHVS, CDR2 FNYEAQ. The CDR3 DNA, read in part, is TGTGCCAGCAGCGCGCAGACAGGGAACACTGAA. It encodes CASSAQTGNTE. The complete CDR3 reads CASSAQTGNTEAFF.

This clone was counted many times. The read ends 3 residues early relative to the CDR3; the germline J gene fills the gap. The rearrangement joins TRBV20-1 to TRBJ2-7; 7 bases fit TRBD1. There are 16 residues in the CDR3. The germline CDR1 and CDR2 sequences are DFQATT and SNEGSKA (reference sequence). J gave up 0 bases and V 2 bases, and 10 bases lay outside the gene matches. The CDR3 is CSARHRTGLFSYEQYF. CDR3 DNA (partial): TGCAGTGCTAGACATCGGACAGGTCTATTCTCCTACGAG.

This clone was detected a few times. The part of the CDR3 DNA that was read is TGTGCCAGCAGGCGACAGGGGGATGTTTCACCC. Translated: CASRRQGDVSP. The CDR3 in full is CASRRQGDVSPLHF. This chain connects TRBV6-2 or TRBV6-3 to TRBJ1-6; 9 nucleotides line up with TRBD1. The read halts 3 residues ahead of the CDR3 end, with the missing end drawn from the germline J gene. Trimming took 6 bases from V and 9 from J; bases not matched to a gene: 6. The CDR3 sequence is 14 residues long. Germline loops: CDR1 MNHEY, CDR2 SVGEGT.

This clone was found many times. The CDR3 end lies 3 residues beyond the end of the read and is filled in from the germline J gene. This rearrangement joins TRBV10-3 to TRBJ1-2; no clear D. Germline CDR1 is ENHRY and CDR2 is SYGVKD. V lost 6 bases to trimming and J lost 6 bases, with 23 bases between them. This CDR3 comprises 16 residues. The sequenced part of the CDR3 DNA is TGTGCCATCAGAATGGATCCGGAGGAAGGGTTTCATGGC. This codes for CAIRMDPEEGFHG. The CDR3 as a whole reads CAIRMDPEEGFHGYTF.

This clone showed up many times. Read sequence stops 3 residues before the CDR3 end, and the germline J gene provides the missing end. The V gene is TRBV7-9, the J gene TRBJ2-5; D not resolved. Germline-derived CDR1 and CDR2 are SEHNR and FQNEAQ (reference sequence). The CDR3 runs 13 residues. Trimming took 2 bases from V and 1 from J, leaving 5 bases between them. CDR3 bases read: TGTGCCAGCAGCTTAAGGTCCCAAGAGACC. Residues: CASSLRSQET. The entire CDR3 is CASSLRSQETQYF.

This clone was counted ten times or more. The read falls 3 residues short of the CDR3 end, and the missing part is taken from the germline J gene. V and J are TRBV12-3 or TRBV12-4 and TRBJ1-1; 8 bases fit TRBD1. V lost 6 bases to trimming and J lost 6 bases; unmatched junction nucleotides: 9. The CDR3 is 14 residues long. CDR3 DNA, as far as it was read: TGTGCCAGCAGCCCTGGGCAGGGGGCTCCTGAA. It codes for CASSPGQGAPE. The entire CDR3 protein reads CASSPGQGAPEAFF.